These 30 T cell receptor beta chains were all obtained from the same sample, sequenced in a study of OX40 agonist ivuxolimab in advanced cancers. This table comes from immunoSEQ multiplex PCR, and its TCRdb copy is limited to in-frame clones, with some not included. The sample records about 92,000 clones, roughly four fifths being singletons. The source material was CD4+ or CD8+ T cells sorted from blood, sampled in a trial of the OX40 agonist ivuxolimab. Source of these receptors: an adult with an advanced solid tumor such as melanoma, head and neck, liver or kidney cancer.

The chain recombines TRBV6-1 with TRBJ1-5, with 7 nucleotides matching TRBD1. Germline V gives CDR1 MNHNS, CDR2 SASEGT. The CDR3 consists of 15 residues. The junction had 13 bases not matched to a gene; V was cut back by 7 bases and J by 7 bases. The CDR3 sequence is CASTQREGAGQPQHF. The CDR3 DNA is TGTGCCAGCACCCAGAGGGAGGGGGCAGGCCAGCCCCAGCATTTT.

The genes are TRBV7-6 and TRBJ2-7; 8 bases align to TRBD2. The CDR3 spans 14 residues. CDR1 is SGHVS, CDR2 FNYEAQ, per germline. The ends lost 3 bases at V and 4 bases at J; junction bases unmatched: 5. The CDR3 DNA reads TGTGCCAGCAGCTTCAGCGGGAGTGGTTACGAGCAGTACTTC. Encoded protein: CASSFSGSGYEQYF.

V gene TRBV6-6 combines with J gene TRBJ1-2; D perhaps matches TRBD1 (5 bases). Trimming pared 3 bases from V and 5 bases from J, leaving 16 bases between. Germline assignment: CDR1 MNHNY and CDR2 SVGAGI (reference sequence). The length of the CDR3 is 15 residues. CDR3 in DNA: TGTGCCAGCAGTTATGACGTGGGGGTGGTATATGGCTACACCTTC. Residues: CASSYDVGVVYGYTF.

This chain links TRBV19 with TRBJ2-1; the match to TRBD2 covers 7 bases. This CDR3 is 15 amino acids long. Germline V gene lookup returns CDR1 LNHDA and CDR2 SQIVND (reference sequence). V shed 7 bases and J 4 bases; nucleotides not matched to a gene: 10. CDR3 amino acids: CASTTKRGQYNEQFF. The CDR3 bases are TGTGCCAGTACGACAAAGCGGGGCCAATACAATGAGCAGTTCTTC.

The rearrangement links TRBV27 to TRBJ2-6; D assignment may be TRBD1 or TRBD2 (5 bases each). The germline CDR1 and CDR2 sequences are MNHEY and SMNVEV (reference sequence). The CDR3 extends over 17 amino acids. V was clipped by 5 bases and J by 4 bases, with 18 bases between them. DNA for the CDR3: TGTGCCAGCAGTGGGCGACAGCGGAAGGCCGGGGCCAACGTCCTGACTTTC. This translates into CASSGRQRKAGANVLTF.

This clone has a single count. The V and J genes are TRBV30 and TRBJ1-2, with D hard to call. The CDR3 contains 14 residues. Trimming pared 0 bases from V and 1 base from J, leaving 9 bases between. Germline-derived CDR1 and CDR2 are GTSNPN and SVGIG (reference sequence). CDR3 sequence: CAWSVSGFNYGYTF. CDR3 DNA sequence: TGTGCCTGGAGTGTCTCTGGATTTAACTATGGCTACACCTTC.

The rearrangement joins TRBV10-3 to TRBJ2-7; D unclear. Between the trimmed V and J ends, which lost 4 bases and 0 bases, there was a span of 4 bases. The CDR3 totals 12 residues. Germline V gene sequence: CDR1 ENHRY, CDR2 SYGVKD. The CDR3, as DNA: TGTGCCATCAGTGCCAACTCCTACGAGCAGTACTTC. This translates into CAISANSYEQYF.

The J gene is TRBJ2-7, the V gene TRBV10-3, with TRBD1 as a possible D gene (6 bases). Germline CDR1 and CDR2: ENHRY and SYGVKD. Deletions cut 8 bases from V and 3 bases from J, with 8 bases between. This CDR3 contains 11 residues. CDR3 DNA sequence: TGTGCCATCCAACAGGGCTACGAGCAGTACTTC. It translates to CAIQQGYEQYF.

This chain joins TRBV5-4 and TRBJ1-2; D not resolved. Per the germline V gene, CDR1 is SGHNT and CDR2 is YYREEE (reference sequence). CDR3 length equals 14 residues. V was cut by 1 base and J by 0 bases, with 7 bases left in between. The CDR3 loop is CASSLSGTNYGYTF. In DNA form, the CDR3 reads TGTGCCAGCAGCTTGAGCGGGACTAACTATGGCTACACCTTC.

V and J are TRBV29-1 and TRBJ2-7; TRBD2 agrees at 11 bases. The trim removed 1 base at V and 0 bases at J, leaving 17 bases unmatched. The CDR3 loop spans 20 amino acids. CDR1 is SQVTM and CDR2 is ANQGSEA in the germline V gene. CDR3 in amino acids: CSVEGGRGTSGPTSSYEQYF. CDR3 DNA: TGCAGCGTTGAAGGGGGGAGGGGGACTAGCGGCCCCACAAGCTCCTACGAGCAGTACTTC.

The V call is TRBV10-3, the J call TRBJ2-1, with D tentatively TRBD2 (6 bases). There are 13 residues in the CDR3. Per germline, CDR1 ENHRY and CDR2 SYGVKD. Trimming removed 8 bases from V and 5 bases from J, with 13 bases in between. The CDR3 DNA sequence: TGTGCCATCGGGAGGCAATACAACAATGAGCAGTTCTTC. It encodes CAIGRQYNNEQFF.

This sequence joins TRBV7-9 and TRBJ2-7; 7 bases align to TRBD2. The CDR3 totals 13 residues. The trim removed 5 bases at V and 5 bases at J, leaving 6 bases unmatched. Germline CDR1 reads SEHNR; CDR2 reads FQNEAQ (reference sequence). In nucleotides, the CDR3 is TGTGCCAGCAGCGGAAGCGGGGTCGACGAGCAGTACTTC. The encoded protein is CASSGSGVDEQYF.

V gene TRBV5-1 combines with J gene TRBJ2-2; weak D call: TRBD2 (6 bases). The germline V gene has CDR1 SGHRS and CDR2 YFSETQ. The CDR3 totals 15 residues. With 4 bases removed from V and 1 base from J, the gap between germline ends came to 11 bases. CDR3 residues: CASSTGLMNTGELFF. Written as DNA, the CDR3 is TGCGCCAGCAGCACGGGACTGATGAACACCGGGGAGCTGTTTTTT.

The chain uses TRBV7-9 and TRBJ2-3; no reliable D call. V was clipped by 4 bases and J by 2 bases, with 13 bases between them. Germline lookup yields CDR1 SEHNR and CDR2 FQNEAQ (reference sequence). The CDR3 consists of 15 residues. DNA of the CDR3: TGTGCCAGCAGCTCAGGTAGCAGAGACACAGATACGCAGTATTTT. Residues: CASSSGSRDTDTQYF.

The V and J genes are TRBV10-3 and TRBJ1-5; 7 bases are shared with TRBD1. J was trimmed by 6 bases and V by 5 bases; bases with no gene match: 7. The CDR3 loop spans 14 amino acids. From germline, CDR1 is ENHRY and CDR2 SYGVKD. Here the CDR3 DNA reads TGTGCCATCAGTAAAACAGGGGATGGTCAGCCCCAGCATTTT. Its translation is CAISKTGDGQPQHF.

J is TRBJ2-6 and V is TRBV7-9, with unresolved D. V dropped 5 bases and J dropped 2 bases, with 10 bases sitting between them. Germline V gene data show CDR1 as SEHNR and CDR2 as FQNEAQ (reference sequence). The CDR3 contains 15 residues. CDR3 in amino acids: CASSPVGAGANVLTF. CDR3 in DNA: TGTGCCAGCAGCCCCGTTGGGGCTGGGGCCAACGTCCTGACTTTC. The entire variable domain, with the rest obtained from reference TRBV7-9 and TRBJ2-6, is as follows: DTGVSQNPRHKITKRGQNVTFRCDPISEHNRLYWYRQTLGQGPEFLTYFQNEAQLEKSRLLSDRFSAERPKGSFSTLEIQRTEQGDSAMYLCASSPVGAGANVLTFGAGSRLTVL.

This chain uses TRBV5-6 with TRBJ2-3; D is possibly TRBD1 or TRBD2 (6 bases each). Germline CDR1 and CDR2: SGHDT and YYEEEE. Trimming took off 2 bases at V and 6 bases at J, with 10 bases between the two ends. The CDR3 sequence is 13 residues long. CDR3 nucleotide sequence: TGTGCCAGCAGCTTAGGGGGGCTCGATACGCAGTATTTT. This sequence encodes CASSLGGLDTQYF.

The rearrangement uses TRBV7-8 and TRBJ1-5; 7 nucleotides match TRBD1. The germline V gene encodes CDR1 SGHVS and CDR2 FQNEAQ. V was pared by 0 bases and J by 1 base, with 0 bases of the junction left unmatched. The CDR3 consists of 15 residues. The CDR3 spells CASSLARGSNQPQHF. CDR3 DNA: TGTGCCAGCAGCTTAGCCAGGGGGAGCAATCAGCCCCAGCATTTT.

A word on this clone: The junction departs from the called germline gene at one end, perhaps through a read error. This sequence joins TRBV6-5 and TRBJ1-2, with 7 bases identical to TRBD1. The CDR3 spans 14 residues. Germline CDR1 and CDR2: MNHEY and SVGAGI. The CDR3 is CASSNLGQAYRYTF. The CDR3 nucleotides read TGTGCCAGCAGCAACCTCGGACAGGCCTATCGCTACACCTTC.

This clone was counted a single time. This chain links TRBV7-9 with TRBJ2-1, with 10 nucleotides matching TRBD2. Germline CDR1 and CDR2: SEHNR and FQNEAQ (reference sequence). The CDR3 extends over 17 amino acids. After removal of 1 base from V and 6 bases from J, the junction contained 9 bases not matched to a gene. This CDR3 reads CASSLGSSGRQGNEQFF. Written as DNA, the CDR3 is TGTGCCAGCAGCTTAGGTTCTAGCGGGAGACAGGGCAATGAGCAGTTCTTC.

The V call is TRBV7-2, the J call TRBJ1-2; possibly TRBD1 for D (5 bases). CDR1 SGHTA and CDR2 FQGNSA come from the germline V gene. This CDR3 has 15 amino acids. The germline V and J ends were trimmed by 3 bases and 9 bases, with 20 bases remaining between them. The CDR3 sequence is CASSFTLTGVSSYTF. In DNA, the CDR3 is TGTGCCAGCAGCTTCACATTAACAGGAGTGTCTAGCTACACCTTC.

V gene TRBV7-9 combines with J gene TRBJ1-6; a possible D gene is TRBD1 (5 bases). CDR3 length: 13 residues. V lost 6 bases, J lost 10 bases, and 13 bases lay in between. From germline, CDR1 is SEHNR and CDR2 FQNEAQ (reference sequence). The CDR3 region has the DNA TGTGCCAGCAGTTCACAGGCTGGATCACCCCTCCACTTT. Protein: CASSSQAGSPLHF.

This clone was detected only once. J is TRBJ2-5 and V is TRBV6-5; 7 positions match TRBD2. This CDR3 has 15 residues. Germline trimming cut 2 bases from V and 4 bases from J; bases unmatched to any gene: 7. Germline V gives CDR1 MNHEY, CDR2 SVGAGI. The CDR3 protein is CASSYAGGRRETQYF. DNA for the CDR3: TGTGCCAGCAGTTACGCAGGCGGGAGACGAGAGACCCAGTACTTC.

CDR3 bases: TGTGCCAGCGCCAGCGGGGGGGCATATAATGAGCAGTTCTTC. Its protein product is CASASGGAYNEQFF. This chain links TRBV6-4 with TRBJ2-1, with 10 bases identical to TRBD2. The CDR3 length is 14 residues. V trimming: 8 bases; J trimming: 7 bases; junction bases outside the gene matches: 8. Germline V lookup: CDR1 MRHNA, CDR2 SNTAGT.

This sequence joins TRBV6-4 and TRBJ1-1, with D unresolved. This CDR3 has 13 amino acids. The germline V gene has CDR1 MRHNA and CDR2 SNTAGT. Deletions cut 2 bases from V and 4 bases from J, with 8 bases between. The CDR3 coding sequence is TGTGCCAGCAGTGACGGTTGGGGCACTGAAGCTTTCTTT. It yields the protein CASSDGWGTEAFF.

The chain has TRBV5-1 and TRBJ1-2; D is uncertain. V was pared by 4 bases and J by 0 bases, with 4 bases between. CDR3 length: 12 residues. Germline loops: CDR1 SGHRS, CDR2 YFSETQ. CDR3 amino acids: CASSPTNYGYTF. In DNA form, the CDR3 reads TGCGCCAGCAGCCCCACTAACTATGGCTACACCTTC.

The genes are TRBV18 and TRBJ2-3; D gene ambiguous. This CDR3 contains 13 residues. Looked up from germline, CDR1 is KGHSH and CDR2 is LQKENI. V was cut by 0 bases and J by 1 base, with 2 bases left in between. In nucleotides, the CDR3 is TGTGCCAGCTCACCACCGGGCACAGATACGCAGTATTTT. Translated, it gives CASSPPGTDTQYF.

This clone was seen just once. The chain combines TRBV19 with TRBJ2-6; TRBD1 agrees at 12 bases. Germline V gene lookup returns CDR1 LNHDA and CDR2 SQIVND (reference sequence). This CDR3 is 18 amino acids long. V lost 7 bases to trimming and J lost 4 bases; unmatched junction nucleotides: 11. The CDR3 loop is CASKGIRDRGPGANVLTF. For the CDR3, the DNA is TGTGCCAGTAAAGGAATCCGGGACAGGGGGCCCGGGGCCAACGTCCTGACTTTC.

J is TRBJ1-1 and V is TRBV12-5; D gene unclear. The CDR3 has 15 amino acids. In germline, CDR1 is LGHNT, CDR2 FRNRAP. Trimming left V 5 bases short and J 0 bases short, with 13 bases between. The CDR3 DNA sequence: TGTGCTAGTGGTCCCCCGCGGAGTATGAACACTGAAGCTTTCTTT. This gives the protein CASGPPRSMNTEAFF. The entire variable domain, with the rest obtained from reference TRBV12-5 and TRBJ1-1, is as follows: DARVTQTPRHKVTEMGQEVTMRCQPILGHNTVFWYRQTMMQGLELLAYFRNRAPLDDSGMPKDRFSAEMPDATLATLKIQPSEPRDSAVYFCASGPPRSMNTEAFFGQGTRLTVV.

CDR3 region: CASSFRQGAIGYTF. CDR3 nucleotide sequence: TGTGCCAGCAGCTTTCGACAGGGGGCGATAGGCTACACCTTC. The J gene is TRBJ1-2, the V gene TRBV7-2; 10 nucleotides agree with TRBD1. Germline V gene lookup returns CDR1 SGHTA and CDR2 FQGNSA. The CDR3 covers 14 residues. The V and J ends lost 3 bases and 8 bases, in that order; junction bases with no gene match: 6.